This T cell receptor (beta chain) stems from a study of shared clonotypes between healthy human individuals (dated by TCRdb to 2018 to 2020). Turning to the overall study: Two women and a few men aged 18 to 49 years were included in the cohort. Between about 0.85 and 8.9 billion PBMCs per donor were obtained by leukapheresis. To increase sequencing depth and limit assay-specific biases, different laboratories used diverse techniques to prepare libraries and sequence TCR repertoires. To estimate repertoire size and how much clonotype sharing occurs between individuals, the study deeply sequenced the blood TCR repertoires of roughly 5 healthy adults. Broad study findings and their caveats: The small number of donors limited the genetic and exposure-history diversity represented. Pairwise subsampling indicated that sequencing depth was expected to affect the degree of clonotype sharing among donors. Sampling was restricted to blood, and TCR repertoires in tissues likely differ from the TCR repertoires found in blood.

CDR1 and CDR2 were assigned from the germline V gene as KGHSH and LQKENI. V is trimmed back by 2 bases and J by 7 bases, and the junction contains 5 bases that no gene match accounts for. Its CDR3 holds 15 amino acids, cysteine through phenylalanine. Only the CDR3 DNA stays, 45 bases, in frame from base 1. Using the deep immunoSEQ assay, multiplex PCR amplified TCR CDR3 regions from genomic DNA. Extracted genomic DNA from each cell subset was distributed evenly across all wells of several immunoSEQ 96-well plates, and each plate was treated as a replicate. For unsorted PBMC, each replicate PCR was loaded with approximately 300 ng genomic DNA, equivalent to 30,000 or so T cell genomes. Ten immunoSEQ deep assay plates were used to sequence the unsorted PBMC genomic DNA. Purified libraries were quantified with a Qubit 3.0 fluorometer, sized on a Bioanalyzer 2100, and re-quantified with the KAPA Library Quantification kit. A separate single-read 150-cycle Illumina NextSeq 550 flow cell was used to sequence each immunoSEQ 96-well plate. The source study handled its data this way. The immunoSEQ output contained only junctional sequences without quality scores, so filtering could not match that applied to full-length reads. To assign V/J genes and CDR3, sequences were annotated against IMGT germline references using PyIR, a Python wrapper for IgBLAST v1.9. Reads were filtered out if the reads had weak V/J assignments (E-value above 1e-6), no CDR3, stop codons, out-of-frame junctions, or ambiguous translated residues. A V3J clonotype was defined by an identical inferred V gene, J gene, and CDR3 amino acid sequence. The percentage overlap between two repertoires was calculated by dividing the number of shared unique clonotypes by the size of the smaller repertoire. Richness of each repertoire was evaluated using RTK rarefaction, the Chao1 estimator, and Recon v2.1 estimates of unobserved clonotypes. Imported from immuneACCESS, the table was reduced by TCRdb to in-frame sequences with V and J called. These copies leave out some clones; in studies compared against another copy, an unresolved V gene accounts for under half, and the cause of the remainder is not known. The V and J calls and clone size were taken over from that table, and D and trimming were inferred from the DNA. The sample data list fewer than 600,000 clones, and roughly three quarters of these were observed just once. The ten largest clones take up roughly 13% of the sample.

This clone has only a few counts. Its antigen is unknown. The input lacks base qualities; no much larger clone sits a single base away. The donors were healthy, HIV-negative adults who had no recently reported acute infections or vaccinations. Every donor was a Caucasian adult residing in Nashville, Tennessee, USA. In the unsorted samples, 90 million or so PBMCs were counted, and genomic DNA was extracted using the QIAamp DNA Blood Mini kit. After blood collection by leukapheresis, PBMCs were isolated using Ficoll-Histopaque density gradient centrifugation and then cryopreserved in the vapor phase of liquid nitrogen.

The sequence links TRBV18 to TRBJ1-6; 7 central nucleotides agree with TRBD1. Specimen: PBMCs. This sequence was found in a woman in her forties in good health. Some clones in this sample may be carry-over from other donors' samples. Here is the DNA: TGTGCCAGCTCACCATATGGGGACAGAAATTCACCCCTCCACTTT. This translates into CASSPYGDRNSPLHF. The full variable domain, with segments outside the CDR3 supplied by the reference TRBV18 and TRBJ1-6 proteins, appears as NAGVMQNPRHLVRRRGQEARLRCSPMKGHSHVYWYRQLPEEGLKFMVYLQKENIIDESGMPKERFSAEFPKEGPSILRIQQVVRGDSAAYFCASSPYGDRNSPLHFGNGTRLTVT.